What follows is one TCR beta chain and its context. Its antigen is currently unknown. These data belong to a study of human T cells and chemical hapten exposure. The wider study: Largely, small differences in pooled library volume made per-sample TCR yields vary. General study points: Among TCRs, those above 1 in 1000 frequency were unaffected by DPC sensitization.

Library construction involved attaching unique molecular identifiers to individual cDNA molecules, which allowed quantitative, reproducible TCR counting. Methods used by the authors: Counts of TCRs in each sample centred on a median of 95,638 and extended from roughly 23,000 to 700,000. Using its own MiXCR run on the RACE reads, TCRdb lists one record per CDR3 protein. TCRdb's processing, not the authors', yielded these V and J calls. The profile shows 75,000 to 100,000 distinct CDR3 sequences, around 8.8% of them singletons. Time point denoted: healthy volunteer bleed at 2 weeks. The template was total RNA from unfractionated whole blood. The clonotype originates from a female donor in good health. Some clones in this sample may be carry-over from other donors' samples. The source material was whole blood.

CDR3 sequence reads: CSAVMNTEAFF. Here the CDR3 DNA reads TGCAGCGCTGTGATGAACACTGAAGCTTTCTTT. This rearrangement joins TRBV29-1 to TRBJ1-1; D gene ambiguous. The V and J ends lost 7 bases and 0 bases respectively, with 6 bases between them. This CDR3 is 11 amino acids long. Germline loops: CDR1 SQVTM, CDR2 ANQGSEA.